The 15 T cell receptor beta chains below all came from one sample that was sequenced in a study of blood T cell repertoires in COVID-19. Generated by immunoSEQ multiplex PCR, the TCRdb table keeps only in-frame clones and is missing some. Of about 140,000 clones in the sample, about three quarters are singletons; the top ten hold roughly 8.6%. The sample comprised peripheral blood. These receptor sequences come from a woman aged 45 to 65 with active or convalescent COVID-19.

The genes are TRBV11-3 and TRBJ2-3, with D perhaps TRBD1 (5 bases). Germline loops: CDR1 SGHNT, CDR2 YENEEA. The CDR3 sequence is 13 residues long. Trimming took off 5 bases at V and 5 bases at J, with 11 bases between the two ends. As DNA, the CDR3 is TGTGCCAGCAGCGCCTTCCAGGGAGATACGCAGTATTTT. This gives the protein CASSAFQGDTQYF. Full variable domain (outside the CDR3, taken from reference TRBV11-3 and TRBJ2-3): EAGVVQSPRYKIIEKKQPVAFWCNPISGHNTLYWYLQNLGQGPELLIRYENEEAVDDSQLPKDRFSAERLKGVDSTLKIQPAELGDSAVYLCASSAFQGDTQYFGPGTRLTVL.

The J gene is TRBJ1-1, the V gene TRBV19; 7 bases match TRBD1. Per the germline V gene, CDR1 is LNHDA and CDR2 is SQIVND (reference sequence). The V segment lost 4 bases and the J segment 1 base; nucleotides outside the gene matches: 3. The CDR3 covers 14 residues. CDR3: CASSTRQGNTEAFF. Written as DNA, the CDR3 is TGTGCCAGTAGTACCCGACAGGGGAACACTGAAGCTTTCTTT.

This chain connects TRBV5-8 to TRBJ1-1, with 7 bases aligning to TRBD1. J was trimmed by 1 base and V by 3 bases; bases with no gene match: 9. CDR3 size: 16 residues. CDR1 and CDR2 (germline): SGHTS, YDEGEE. The CDR3 sequence: CASSYQGGMWNTEAFF. The CDR3 nucleotides are TGTGCCAGCAGCTACCAAGGGGGCATGTGGAACACTGAAGCTTTCTTT.

This chain connects TRBV19 to TRBJ2-7; 10 bases are a match to TRBD2. CDR1 and CDR2 (germline): LNHDA, SQIVND (reference sequence). V lost 8 bases to trimming and J lost 3 bases; unmatched junction nucleotides: 4. This CDR3 region has 13 residues. The CDR3 loop reads CASGLAVHYEQYF. CDR3 nucleotides: TGTGCCAGTGGACTAGCGGTTCACTACGAGCAGTACTTC.

The chain's CDR3 is CASSLRLEDNEQFF. The CDR3 coding sequence is TGTGCCAGCAGCTTACGCTTGGAGGACAATGAGCAGTTCTTC. This chain connects TRBV11-2 to TRBJ2-1; a weak D match, TRBD2 (5 bases). The CDR3 contains 14 residues. Deletions cut 2 bases from V and 5 bases from J, with 10 bases between. Germline assignment: CDR1 SGHAT and CDR2 FQNNGV.

Of note for this clone: Germline and junction disagree at one end, which may indicate a read error. This chain connects TRBV5-1 to TRBJ2-1; 13 positions agree with TRBD2. CDR1 SGHRS and CDR2 YFSETQ come from the germline V gene. This CDR3 region has 16 residues. This CDR3 is CASRFGLAGDYNEQFF. The DNA of the CDR3 is TGCGCCAGCCGCTTTGGACTAGCGGGGGACTACAATGAGCAGTTCTTC.

DNA for the CDR3: TGTGCCAGCAGAAAGCCCCTGAACACTGAAGCTTTCTTT. Translated: CASRKPLNTEAFF. The chain employs TRBV6-5 and TRBJ1-1, with no clear D. Trimming pared 6 bases from V and 0 bases from J, leaving 8 bases between. The CDR3 loop spans 13 amino acids. CDR1 and CDR2 (germline): MNHEY, SVGAGI.

V is TRBV7-3 and J is TRBJ1-2; 9 bases match TRBD1. The CDR3 sequence is 18 residues long. Trimming at V came to 0 bases and at J to 5 bases, leaving 13 bases not matched to a gene. Germline V CDR1 and CDR2: SGHTA, FQGTGA. Here the CDR3 DNA reads TGTGCCAGCAGCTTAACGTTACTCGGGACAGGGATGTTTTATGGCTACACCTTC. Translating gives CASSLTLLGTGMFYGYTF.

The chain carries TRBV30 and TRBJ2-3, with 8 bases fitting TRBD2. Trimming took 3 bases from V and 6 from J; bases not matched to a gene: 5. CDR3 length: 13 amino acids. CDR1 GTSNPN and CDR2 SVGIG come from the germline V gene (reference sequence). The CDR3 region has the DNA TGTGCCTGGAGGGTTAGCGGGGTGGATACGCAGTATTTT. Its translation: CAWRVSGVDTQYF.

J is TRBJ2-3 and V is TRBV4-3, with D hard to call. This CDR3 has 14 residues. The V and J ends lost 5 bases and 0 bases respectively, with 9 bases between them. The germline V gene has CDR1 LGHNA and CDR2 YSLEER. Written as DNA, the CDR3 is TGCGCCAGCAGCGTCCTGGCTAGCACAGATACGCAGTATTTT. It encodes CASSVLASTDTQYF.

This chain joins TRBV7-9 and TRBJ2-5, with 10 positions matching TRBD1. The trim removed 5 bases at V and 4 bases at J, leaving 1 base unmatched. The CDR3 is made up of 13 amino acids. Germline loops: CDR1 SEHNR, CDR2 FQNEAQ (reference sequence). CDR3 sequence (DNA): TGTGCCAGCAGCAGACAGGGGGCAGAGACCCAGTACTTC. Amino acids: CASSRQGAETQYF.

The chain combines TRBV28 with TRBJ2-5, with 11 bases identical to TRBD2. The CDR3 sequence is 14 residues long. Germline V lookup: CDR1 MDHEN, CDR2 SYDVKM. Trimming at V came to 6 bases and at J to 4 bases, leaving 4 bases not matched to a gene. CDR3 DNA: TGTGCCAGCAGCACTAGCGGGAGCAGAGAGACCCAGTACTTC. Protein product: CASSTSGSRETQYF.

The rearrangement joins TRBV6-5 to TRBJ1-5; D is possibly TRBD1 (6 bases). CDR3 size: 13 residues. The V gene's germline CDR1 is MNHEY and CDR2 SVGAGI. V lost 6 bases and J 4 bases, leaving 10 bases between the germline ends. CDR3 loop: CASRLQGNQPQHF. The DNA of the CDR3 is TGTGCCAGCAGGTTACAGGGTAATCAGCCCCAGCATTTT.

This clone has just one count. This chain connects TRBV5-1 to TRBJ2-5, with a possible D match to TRBD2 (5 bases). The V gene's germline CDR1 is SGHRS and CDR2 YFSETQ. The CDR3 loop spans 15 amino acids. V lost 4 bases to trimming and J lost 1 base, with 14 bases between them. CDR3 loop: CASSREAGLQETQYF. CDR3 in DNA: TGCGCCAGCAGCCGCGAGGCGGGCCTCCAAGAGACCCAGTACTTC.

This clone was detected only once. This rearrangement joins TRBV2 to TRBJ2-5, with TRBD2 identical over 8 bases. The CDR3 sequence is 15 residues long. V shed 4 bases, J shed 5 bases, and the junction held 9 bases outside the gene matches. Germline CDR1 and CDR2: SNHLY and FYNNEI. CDR3 residues: CASSAGGPPSETQYF. The CDR3 DNA sequence: TGTGCCAGCAGTGCGGGAGGGCCTCCTTCGGAGACCCAGTACTTC. The entire variable domain, with the rest obtained from reference TRBV2 and TRBJ2-5, is as follows: EPEVTQTPSHQVTQMGQEVILRCVPISNHLYFYWYRQILGQKVEFLVSFYNNEISEKSEIFDDQFSVERPDGSNFTLKIRSTKLEDSAMYFCASSAGGPPSETQYFGPGTRLLVL.